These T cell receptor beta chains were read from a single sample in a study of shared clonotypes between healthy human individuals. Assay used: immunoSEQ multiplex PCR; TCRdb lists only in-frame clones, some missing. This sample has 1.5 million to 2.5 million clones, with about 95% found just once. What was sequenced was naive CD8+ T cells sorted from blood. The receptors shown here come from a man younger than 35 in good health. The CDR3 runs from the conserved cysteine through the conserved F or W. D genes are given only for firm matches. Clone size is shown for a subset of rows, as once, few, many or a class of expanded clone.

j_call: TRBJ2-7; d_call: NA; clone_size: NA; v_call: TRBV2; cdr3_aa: CASSEAHRVYEQYF; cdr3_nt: TGTGCCAGCAGTGAAGCCCACAGGGTCTACGAGCAGTACTTC
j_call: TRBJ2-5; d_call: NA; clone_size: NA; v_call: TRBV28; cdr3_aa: CASSLLGVETQYF; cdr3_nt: TGTGCCAGCAGTTTATTGGGGGTTGAGACCCAGTACTTC
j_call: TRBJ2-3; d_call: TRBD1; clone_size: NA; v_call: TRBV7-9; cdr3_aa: CASSHSLGQGSTDTQYF; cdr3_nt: TGTGCCAGCAGCCATAGCCTCGGACAGGGAAGCACAGATACGCAGTATTTT
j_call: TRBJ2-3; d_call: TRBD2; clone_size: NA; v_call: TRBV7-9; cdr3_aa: CASSLAAGGPDTQYF; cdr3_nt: TGTGCCAGCAGCTTAGCTGCGGGGGGGCCAGATACGCAGTATTTT
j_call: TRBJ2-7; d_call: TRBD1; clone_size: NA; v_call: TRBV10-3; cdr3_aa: CAISSGQGITYEQYF; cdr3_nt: TGTGCCATCAGCTCGGGACAGGGGATAACCTACGAGCAGTACTTC
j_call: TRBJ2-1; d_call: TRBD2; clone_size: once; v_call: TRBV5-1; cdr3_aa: CASSPKLAGEQFF; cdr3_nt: TGCGCCAGCAGCCCCAAGCTAGCGGGTGAGCAGTTCTTC
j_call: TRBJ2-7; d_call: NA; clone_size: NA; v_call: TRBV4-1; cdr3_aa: CASSQAETGPYEQYF; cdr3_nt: TGCGCCAGCAGCCAAGCGGAGACAGGACCCTACGAGCAGTACTTC
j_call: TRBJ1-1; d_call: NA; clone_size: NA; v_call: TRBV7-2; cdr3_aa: CASSLAWGGRTDRLNTEAFF; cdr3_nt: TGTGCCAGCAGCTTAGCCTGGGGGGGACGGACGGACCGTTTGAACACTGAAGCTTTCTTT
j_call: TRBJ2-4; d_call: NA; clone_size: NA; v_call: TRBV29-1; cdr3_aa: CSAEGHSKNIQYF; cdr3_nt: TGCAGCGCGGAGGGGCATTCCAAAAACATTCAGTACTTC
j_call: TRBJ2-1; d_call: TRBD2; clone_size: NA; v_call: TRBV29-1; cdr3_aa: CSFEGLAGNEQFF; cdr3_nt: TGCAGCTTCGAGGGACTAGCGGGCAATGAGCAGTTCTTC
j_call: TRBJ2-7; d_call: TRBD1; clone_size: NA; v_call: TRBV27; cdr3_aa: CASSTGGRTYEQYF; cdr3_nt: TGTGCCAGCAGTACAGGGGGCCGGACCTACGAGCAGTACTTC
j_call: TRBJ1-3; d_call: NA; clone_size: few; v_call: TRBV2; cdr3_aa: CASSVSPGEGAGNTIYF; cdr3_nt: TGTGCCAGCAGTGTCTCTCCAGGGGAAGGGGCTGGAAACACCATATATTTT
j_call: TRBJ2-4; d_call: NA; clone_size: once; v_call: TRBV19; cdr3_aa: CASRPGGLGTLAKNIQYF; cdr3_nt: TGTGCCAGCCGCCCCGGGGGGCTGGGCACCCTAGCCAAAAACATTCAGTACTTC
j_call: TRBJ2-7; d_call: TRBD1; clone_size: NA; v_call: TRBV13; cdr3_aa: CASSLVGTGGYEQYF; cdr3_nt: TGTGCCAGCAGCTTAGTCGGGACAGGGGGCTACGAGCAGTACTTC
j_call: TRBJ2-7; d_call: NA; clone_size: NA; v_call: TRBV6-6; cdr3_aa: CASHAAGEQYF; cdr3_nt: TGTGCCAGCCACGCGGCTGGTGAGCAGTACTTC
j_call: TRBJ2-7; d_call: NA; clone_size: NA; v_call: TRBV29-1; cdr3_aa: CSVTAGYAYEQYF; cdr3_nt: TGCAGCGTTACGGCAGGATATGCCTACGAGCAGTACTTC
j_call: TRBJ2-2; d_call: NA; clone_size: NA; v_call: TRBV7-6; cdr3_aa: CASSPSLGGLNTGELFF; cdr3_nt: TGTGCCAGCAGCCCATCACTAGGGGGGCTGAACACCGGGGAGCTGTTTTTT
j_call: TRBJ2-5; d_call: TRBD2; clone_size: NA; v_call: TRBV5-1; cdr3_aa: CASSWDGRGYQETQYF; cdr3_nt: TGCGCCAGCAGCTGGGACGGGCGGGGGTACCAAGAGACCCAGTACTTC
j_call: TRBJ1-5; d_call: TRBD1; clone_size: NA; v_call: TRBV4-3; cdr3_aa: CASSQDHRGHNQPQHF; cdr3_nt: TGCGCCAGCAGCCAAGACCACAGGGGGCACAATCAGCCCCAGCATTTT
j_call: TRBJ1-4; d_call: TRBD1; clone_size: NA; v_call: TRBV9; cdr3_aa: CASSVEGAATNEKLFF; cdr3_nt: TGTGCCAGCAGCGTAGAGGGGGCCGCAACTAATGAAAAACTGTTTTTT
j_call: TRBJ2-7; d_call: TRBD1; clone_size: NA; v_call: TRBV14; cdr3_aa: CASSYLGTGYEQYF; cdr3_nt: TGTGCCAGCAGCTACCTAGGGACAGGGTACGAGCAGTACTTC
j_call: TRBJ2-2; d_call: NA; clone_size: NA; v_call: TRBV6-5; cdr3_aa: CASSYTSSTGELFF; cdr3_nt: TGTGCCAGCAGTTACACTTCTAGTACCGGGGAGCTGTTTTTT
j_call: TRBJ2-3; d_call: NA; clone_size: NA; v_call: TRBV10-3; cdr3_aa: CAISDTLSTDTQYF; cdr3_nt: TGTGCCATCAGTGACACCTTAAGCACAGATACGCAGTATTTT
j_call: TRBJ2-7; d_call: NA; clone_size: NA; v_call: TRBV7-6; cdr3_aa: CASSDRDTTYEQYF; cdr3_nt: TGTGCCAGCAGCGATCGGGACACTACCTACGAGCAGTACTTC
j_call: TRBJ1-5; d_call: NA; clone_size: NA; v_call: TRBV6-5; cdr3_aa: CASGQGQPQHF; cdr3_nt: TGTGCCAGCGGGCAGGGACAGCCCCAGCATTTT
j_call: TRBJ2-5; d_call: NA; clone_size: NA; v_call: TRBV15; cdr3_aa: CATSLGLQETQYF; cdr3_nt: TGTGCCACCAGCTTGGGACTCCAAGAGACCCAGTACTTC
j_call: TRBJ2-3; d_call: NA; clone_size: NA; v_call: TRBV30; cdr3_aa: CAWSAIATDTQYF; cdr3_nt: TGTGCCTGGAGTGCCATTGCCACAGATACGCAGTATTTT
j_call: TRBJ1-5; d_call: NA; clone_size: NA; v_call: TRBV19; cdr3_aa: CASSISYLSNQPQHF; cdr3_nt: TGTGCCAGTAGTATCTCATACCTTAGCAATCAGCCCCAGCATTTT
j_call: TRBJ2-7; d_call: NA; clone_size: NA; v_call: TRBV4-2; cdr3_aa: CASRFEGGSYEQYF; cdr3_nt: TGTGCCAGCAGGTTTGAGGGGGGCTCCTACGAGCAGTACTTC
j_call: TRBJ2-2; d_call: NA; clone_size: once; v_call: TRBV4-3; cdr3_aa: CASSQAPSGGSGELFF; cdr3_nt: TGCGCCAGCAGCCAAGCACCCTCAGGGGGGTCCGGGGAGCTGTTTTTT
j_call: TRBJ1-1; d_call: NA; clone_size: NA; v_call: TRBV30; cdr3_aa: CAWSGVSWDTEAFF; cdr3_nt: TGTGCCTGGAGTGGAGTCAGTTGGGACACTGAAGCTTTCTTT
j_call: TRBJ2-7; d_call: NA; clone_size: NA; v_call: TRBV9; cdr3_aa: CASSVDWVSYEQYF; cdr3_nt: TGTGCCAGCAGCGTAGACTGGGTCTCCTACGAGCAGTACTTC
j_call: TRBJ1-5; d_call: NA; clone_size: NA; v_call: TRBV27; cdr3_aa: CASSLKFWGGQPQHF; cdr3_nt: TGTGCCAGCAGTTTAAAATTTTGGGGCGGTCAGCCCCAGCATTTT
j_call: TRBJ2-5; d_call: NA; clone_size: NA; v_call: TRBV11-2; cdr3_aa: CASSSYGETQYF; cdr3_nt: TGTGCCAGCAGCTCATACGGGGAGACCCAGTACTTC
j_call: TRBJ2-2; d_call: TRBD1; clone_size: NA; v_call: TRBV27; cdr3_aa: CASSLLPGQGYTGELFF; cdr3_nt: TGTGCCAGCAGTTTACTCCCGGGACAGGGTTACACCGGGGAGCTGTTTTTT
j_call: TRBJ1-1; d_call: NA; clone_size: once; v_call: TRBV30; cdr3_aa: CAWSGNEGWNTEAFF; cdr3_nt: TGTGCCTGGAGTGGGAATGAAGGGTGGAACACTGAAGCTTTCTTT
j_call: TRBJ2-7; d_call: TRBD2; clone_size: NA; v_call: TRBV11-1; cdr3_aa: CASSPPSGGRHEQYF; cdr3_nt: TGTGCCAGCAGCCCTCCTAGCGGGGGAAGACACGAGCAGTACTTC
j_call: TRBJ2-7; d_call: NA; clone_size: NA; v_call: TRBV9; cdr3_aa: CASSVDPNEQYF; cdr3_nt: TGTGCCAGCAGCGTAGATCCGAACGAGCAGTACTTC
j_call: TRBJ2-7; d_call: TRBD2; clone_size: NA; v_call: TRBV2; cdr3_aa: CASSGTSGPYEQYF; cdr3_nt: TGTGCCAGCAGTGGGACTAGCGGTCCCTACGAGCAGTACTTC
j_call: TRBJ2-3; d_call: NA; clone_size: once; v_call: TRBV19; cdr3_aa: CATGGTDTQYF; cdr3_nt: TGTGCCACTGGAGGCACAGATACGCAGTATTTT
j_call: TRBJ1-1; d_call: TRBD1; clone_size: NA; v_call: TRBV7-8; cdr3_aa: CASSDRVRHNEAFF; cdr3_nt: TGTGCCAGCAGCGACAGGGTCCGGCACAATGAAGCTTTCTTT
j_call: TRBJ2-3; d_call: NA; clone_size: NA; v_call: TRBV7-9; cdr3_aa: CASSLGGRGTDTQYF; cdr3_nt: TGTGCCAGCAGCTTAGGAGGCAGGGGAACAGATACGCAGTATTTT
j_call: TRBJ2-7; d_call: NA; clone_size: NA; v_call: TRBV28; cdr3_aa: CASSSFTGHLAYEQYF; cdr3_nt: TGTGCCAGCAGTTCTTTTACGGGACACCTCGCTTACGAGCAGTACTTC
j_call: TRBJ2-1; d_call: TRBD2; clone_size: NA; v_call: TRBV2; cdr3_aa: CASSDWGLAGGDHEQFF; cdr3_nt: TGTGCCAGCAGTGATTGGGGACTAGCGGGAGGGGACCATGAGCAGTTCTTC
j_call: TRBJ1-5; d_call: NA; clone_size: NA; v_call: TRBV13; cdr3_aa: CASSRRSQANQPQHF; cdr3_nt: TGTGCCAGCAGTCGTCGTTCCCAGGCAAATCAGCCCCAGCATTTT
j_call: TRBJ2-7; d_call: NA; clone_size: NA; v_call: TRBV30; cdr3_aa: CAWSAQYEQYF; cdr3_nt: TGTGCCTGGAGTGCCCAGTACGAGCAGTACTTC
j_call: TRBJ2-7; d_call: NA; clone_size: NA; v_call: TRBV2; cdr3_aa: CARKTPNSYEQYF; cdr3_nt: TGTGCCAGGAAGACTCCAAACTCTTACGAGCAGTACTTC
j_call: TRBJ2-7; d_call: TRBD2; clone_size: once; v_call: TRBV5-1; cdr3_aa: CASSFGYLAGGAGYEQYF; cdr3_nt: TGCGCCAGCAGCTTTGGGTACCTAGCGGGCGGAGCAGGCTACGAGCAGTACTTC
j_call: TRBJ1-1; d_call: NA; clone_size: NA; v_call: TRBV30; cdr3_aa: CAWTLGDTEAFF; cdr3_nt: TGTGCCTGGACCCTCGGGGACACTGAAGCTTTCTTT
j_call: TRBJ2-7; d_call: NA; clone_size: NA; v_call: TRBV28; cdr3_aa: CASSSPIGTTPYEQYF; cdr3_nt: TGTGCCAGCAGTTCCCCCATAGGGACAACACCCTACGAGCAGTACTTC
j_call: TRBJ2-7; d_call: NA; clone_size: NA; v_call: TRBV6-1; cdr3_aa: CASSVAGSEQYF; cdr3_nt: TGTGCCAGCAGTGTGGCCGGGTCCGAGCAGTACTTC
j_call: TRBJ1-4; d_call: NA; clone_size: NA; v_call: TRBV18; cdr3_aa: CASSQAGPIPEKLFF; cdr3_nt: TGTGCCAGCTCACAGGCAGGGCCCATACCTGAAAAACTGTTTTTT
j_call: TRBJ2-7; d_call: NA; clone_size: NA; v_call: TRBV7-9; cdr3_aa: CASSYWTDEQYF; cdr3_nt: TGTGCCAGCAGTTATTGGACAGACGAGCAGTACTTC
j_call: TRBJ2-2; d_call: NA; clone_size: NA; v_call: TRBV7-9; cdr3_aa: CASSYNPGAGELFF; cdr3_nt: TGTGCCAGCAGCTATAATCCGGGTGCCGGGGAGCTGTTTTTT
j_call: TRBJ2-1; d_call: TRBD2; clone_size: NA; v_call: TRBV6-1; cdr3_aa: CASSEAIAGEDDEQFF; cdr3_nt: TGTGCCAGCAGTGAAGCAATAGCGGGAGAGGATGATGAGCAGTTCTTC
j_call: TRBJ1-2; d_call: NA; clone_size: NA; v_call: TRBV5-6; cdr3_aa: CASSLAGIYGYTF; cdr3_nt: TGTGCCAGCAGCTTGGCCGGAATATATGGCTACACCTTC
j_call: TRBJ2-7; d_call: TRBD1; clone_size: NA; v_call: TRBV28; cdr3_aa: CASSLADRVYEQYF; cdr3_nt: TGTGCCAGCAGTTTAGCCGACAGGGTATACGAGCAGTACTTC